Included here is one T cell receptor (beta chain) sequence, with context. These data belong to a study of blood T cell repertoires in COVID-19. Across the study: Acute-phase and convalescent COVID-19 samples originated in the United States, Italy and Spain.

CDR3 length: 14 residues. CDR1 LGHDT and CDR2 YNNKEL come from the germline V gene (reference sequence). V shed 4 bases, J shed 1 base, and the junction held 0 bases outside the gene matches. Sequencing was performed with immunoSEQ multiplex PCR; in TCRdb, only in-frame clones are kept and a portion is missing. In the table there are some 160,000 clones, 80% of which are singletons. The chain links TRBV3-1 (or the pseudogene TRBV3-2) to TRBJ2-2, with 7 positions matching TRBD1. This receptor was identified in a woman aged 50 to 60 with acute or convalescent COVID-19. Sequencing used peripheral blood. CDR3 in amino acids: CASSRDRNTGELFF. CDR3 nucleotide sequence: TGTGCCAGCAGCCGGGACAGGAACACCGGGGAGCTGTTTTTT.